The next 21 T cell receptor beta chains were all read from a single sample in a study of blood T cell repertoires in COVID-19. Repertoires were generated with immunoSEQ multiplex PCR, while TCRdb's copy carries only in-frame clones and drops some. Of more than 150,000 clones in the sample, 84% were seen once. The sequenced material came from peripheral blood. These TCRs come from a human donor in a cohort sampled during active COVID-19.

J is TRBJ1-5 and V is TRBV9; D may be TRBD1 (5 bases). The length of the CDR3 is 14 residues. Between the trimmed V and J ends, which lost 4 bases and 4 bases, there was a span of 12 bases. Germline-derived CDR1 and CDR2 are SGDLS and YYNGEE. CDR3 DNA sequence: TGTGCCAGCAGCCTCATGGGGGGGAATCAGCCCCAGCATTTT. As protein: CASSLMGGNQPQHF.

V gene TRBV10-2 combines with J gene TRBJ2-5; 9 nucleotides match TRBD1. The V gene's germline CDR1 is WSHSY and CDR2 SAAADI. V trimming: 6 bases; J trimming: 5 bases; junction bases outside the gene matches: 10. This CDR3 contains 15 residues. CDR3 sequence (DNA): TGCGCCAGCAGGGGCGCCGGGACAGGGAGGGAGACCCAGTACTTC. It is translated as CASRGAGTGRETQYF.

This clone showed up just once. V usage is TRBV29-1 and J usage is TRBJ2-7; 7 nucleotides agree with TRBD2. Germline V gene lookup returns CDR1 SQVTM and CDR2 ANQGSEA. V was pared by 6 bases and J by 2 bases, with 7 bases of the junction left unmatched. The CDR3 loop spans 13 amino acids. CDR3: CSVETSFPYEQYF. CDR3 in DNA: TGCAGCGTGGAGACTAGCTTTCCCTACGAGCAGTACTTC.

V usage is TRBV7-2 and J usage is TRBJ2-1, with TRBD2 matching over 14 bases. Trimming took 5 bases from V and 8 from J; bases not matched to a gene: 5. CDR3 size: 15 residues. Germline CDR1 reads SGHTA; CDR2 reads FQGNSA. CDR3 coding DNA: TGTGCCAGCAGCCTGACTAGCGGGGGGGCCGATGAGCAGTTCTTC. It translates to CASSLTSGGADEQFF.

As DNA, the CDR3 is TGTGCCAGCAGCACTTGGACAGGGGAGAACACTGAAGCTTTCTTT. Residues: CASSTWTGENTEAFF. The chain links TRBV5-4 to TRBJ1-1; TRBD1 aligns across 9 bases. Trimming at V came to 4 bases and at J to 1 base, leaving 5 bases not matched to a gene. Looked up from germline, CDR1 is SGHNT and CDR2 is YYREEE (reference sequence). The CDR3 is 15 amino acids.

The chain has TRBV5-6 and TRBJ2-3, with a weak D call TRBD2 (6 bases). Germline lookup yields CDR1 SGHDT and CDR2 YYEEEE. V was clipped by 4 bases and J by 8 bases, with 11 bases between them. The CDR3 runs to 12 residues. Here the CDR3 DNA reads TGTGCCAGCAGCCCCGGGAGCGGTACGCAGTATTTT. This gives the protein CASSPGSGTQYF.

The gene calls are TRBV2 and TRBJ1-2; no clear D. Trimming left V 2 bases short and J 4 bases short, with 11 bases between. CDR3 length: 14 residues. Germline CDR1 SNHLY, CDR2 FYNNEI. The CDR3 loop is CASSERSQSYGYTF. The CDR3 bases are TGTGCCAGCAGTGAACGTTCCCAGTCCTATGGCTACACCTTC.

The rearrangement joins TRBV5-1 to TRBJ2-7; the D gene is possibly TRBD2 (5 bases). Germline CDR1 reads SGHRS; CDR2 reads YFSETQ. The V and J ends lost 5 bases and 1 base respectively, with 13 bases between them. The CDR3 totals 14 residues. This chain's CDR3 is CASSTARGSYEQYF. Here the CDR3 DNA reads TGCGCCAGCAGTACCGCCCGGGGATCCTACGAGCAGTACTTC.

The chain uses TRBV10-3 and TRBJ2-3; D might be TRBD1 (6 bases). V lost 6 bases and J 5 bases, leaving 15 bases between the germline ends. This CDR3 region has 14 residues. The germline CDR1 and CDR2 sequences are ENHRY and SYGVKD. CDR3 in DNA: TGTGCCATCAGGCCAAGCCCAGGGGTAGATACGCAGTATTTT. Translated, it gives CAIRPSPGVDTQYF.

This clone came up once. The CDR3 region is CASSHQGATNYGYTF. The CDR3 coding sequence is TGTGCCAGCAGCCATCAGGGGGCAACTAACTATGGCTACACCTTC. This chain links TRBV3-1 (or the pseudogene TRBV3-2) with TRBJ1-2; 8 nucleotides match TRBD1. V was pared by 3 bases and J by 0 bases, with 3 bases of the junction left unmatched. Per germline, CDR1 LGHDT and CDR2 YNNKEL (reference sequence). The CDR3 length is 15 residues.

The V and J genes are TRBV10-1 and TRBJ1-1, with 9 bases identical to TRBD1. V lost 0 bases to trimming and J lost 10 bases; unmatched junction nucleotides: 3. The length of the CDR3 is 13 residues. Germline loops: CDR1 WNHNN, CDR2 SYGVQD (reference sequence). CDR3 residues: CASSESGQGRAFF. CDR3 sequence (DNA): TGCGCCAGCAGTGAGTCAGGACAGGGGAGAGCTTTCTTT.

Written as DNA, the CDR3 is TGTGCCAGCACCGCATGGGGTAGGGGTGGCTACACCTTC. The encoded protein is CASTAWGRGGYTF. The chain carries TRBV27 and TRBJ1-2, with a weak D call TRBD1 (5 bases). The length of the CDR3 is 13 residues. Trimming removed 7 bases from V and 7 bases from J, with 16 bases in between. Germline V CDR1 and CDR2: MNHEY, SMNVEV (reference sequence).

This chain uses TRBV6-5 with TRBJ1-6; D is ambiguous. The CDR3 spans 14 residues. Germline CDR1 reads MNHEY; CDR2 reads SVGAGI. V lost 9 bases and J lost 14, with 23 bases in between. This CDR3 reads CASALTDGVFSLHF. CDR3 nucleotides: TGTGCCAGTGCCCTCACCGATGGAGTTTTTTCCCTCCACTTT.

This chain connects TRBV5-4 to TRBJ2-3; D might be TRBD1 (6 bases). Per the germline V gene, CDR1 is SGHNT and CDR2 is YYREEE (reference sequence). This CDR3 comprises 16 residues. V was shortened by 3 bases and J by 0 bases, with 14 bases between the two germline ends. The CDR3 loop is CASSSLKGVSTDTQYF. CDR3 nucleotides: TGTGCCAGCAGCTCCCTAAAGGGGGTTAGCACAGATACGCAGTATTTT. The variable domain in full, with the rest retrieved from reference TRBV5-4 and TRBJ2-3, is ETGVTQSPTHLIKTRGQQVTLRCSSQSGHNTVSWYQQALGQGPQFIFQYYREEENGRGNFPPRFSGLQFPNYSSELNVNALELDDSALYLCASSSLKGVSTDTQYFGPGTRLTVL.

This clone was found once. The V gene is TRBV18, the J gene TRBJ2-7, with a tentative D call TRBD2 (5 bases). This CDR3 is built from 16 residues. The germline CDR1 and CDR2 sequences are KGHSH and LQKENI. V lost 3 bases and J 0 bases, leaving 15 bases between the germline ends. The CDR3: CASSPTGVSSSYEQYF. In DNA, the CDR3 is TGTGCCAGCTCACCTACCGGGGTTAGCAGCTCCTACGAGCAGTACTTC.

The V gene is TRBV25-1, the J gene TRBJ1-2; TRBD1 matches at 7 bases. The V gene end was trimmed by 4 bases and the J gene end by 8 bases; junction bases not matched to a gene: 16. The CDR3 is made up of 16 amino acids. Germline V gene lookup returns CDR1 MGHDK and CDR2 SYGVNS. CDR3 sequence reads: CASSAGGGRPGVGYTF. The CDR3 DNA reads TGTGCCAGCAGTGCCGGAGGGGGCCGTCCTGGGGTCGGCTACACCTTC.

The genes are TRBV11-2 and TRBJ1-2, with no clear D. This CDR3 has 12 amino acids. Germline assignment: CDR1 SGHAT and CDR2 FQNNGV. The V end was cut by 5 bases, the J end by 8 bases, with 12 bases between. For the CDR3, the DNA is TGTGCCAGCAGCCCTGACACCCAGGGCTACACCTTC. It yields the protein CASSPDTQGYTF.

In DNA form, the CDR3 reads TGTGCCAGCAGCGCCGATAGGGGACAGGGCACAGATACGCAGTATTTT. This gives the protein CASSADRGQGTDTQYF. V usage is TRBV7-9 and J usage is TRBJ2-3; 8 bases are shared with TRBD1. CDR1 SEHNR and CDR2 FQNEAQ come from the germline V gene (reference sequence). The CDR3 extends over 16 amino acids. Germline trimming cut 5 bases from V and 1 base from J; bases unmatched to any gene: 8.

V usage is TRBV27 and J usage is TRBJ1-1; D is possibly TRBD1 (6 bases). V gave up 6 bases and J gave up 0 bases, with 11 bases separating them. Germline V CDR1 and CDR2: MNHEY, SMNVEV (reference sequence). The CDR3 has 14 residues. Here the CDR3 reads CASRVDSVNTEAFF. The CDR3 region has the DNA TGTGCCAGCAGGGTGGACAGCGTGAACACTGAAGCTTTCTTT.

This chain links TRBV5-1 with TRBJ2-7; possible D gene TRBD2, 6 bases. Looked up from germline, CDR1 is SGHRS and CDR2 is YFSETQ. V dropped 2 bases and J dropped 1 base, with 16 bases sitting between them. The CDR3 spans 16 residues. The CDR3 protein is CASSFEERAPSYEQYF. The CDR3, as DNA: TGCGCCAGCAGCTTTGAGGAGCGGGCACCGTCCTACGAGCAGTACTTC.

This clone appeared once. The CDR3 DNA is TGCGCCAGCAGCTTGACGTCCAGCTCCTACGAGCAGTACTTC. This codes for CASSLTSSSYEQYF. V is TRBV5-1 and J is TRBJ2-7; no definite D call. The CDR3 spans 14 residues. With 1 base removed from V and 0 bases from J, the gap between germline ends came to 8 bases. The germline CDR1 and CDR2 sequences are SGHRS and YFSETQ.